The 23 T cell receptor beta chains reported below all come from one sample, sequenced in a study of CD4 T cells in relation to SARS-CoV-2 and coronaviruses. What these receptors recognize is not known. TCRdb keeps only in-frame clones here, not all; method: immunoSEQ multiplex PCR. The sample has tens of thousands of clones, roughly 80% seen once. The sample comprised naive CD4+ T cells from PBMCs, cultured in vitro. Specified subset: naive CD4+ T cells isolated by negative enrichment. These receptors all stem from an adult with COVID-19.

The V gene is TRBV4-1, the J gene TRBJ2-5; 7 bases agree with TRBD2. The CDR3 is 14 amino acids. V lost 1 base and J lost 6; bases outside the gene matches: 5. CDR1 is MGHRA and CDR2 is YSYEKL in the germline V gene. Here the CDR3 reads CASSQAGLEKTQYF. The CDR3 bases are TGCGCCAGCAGCCAAGCCGGACTAGAGAAGACCCAGTACTTC.

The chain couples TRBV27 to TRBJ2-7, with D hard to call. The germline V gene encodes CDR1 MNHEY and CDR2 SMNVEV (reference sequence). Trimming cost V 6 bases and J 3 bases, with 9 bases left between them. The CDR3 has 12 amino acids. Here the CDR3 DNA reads TGTGCCAGCAGCCCACAAGGCTACGAGCAGTACTTC. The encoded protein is CASSPQGYEQYF.

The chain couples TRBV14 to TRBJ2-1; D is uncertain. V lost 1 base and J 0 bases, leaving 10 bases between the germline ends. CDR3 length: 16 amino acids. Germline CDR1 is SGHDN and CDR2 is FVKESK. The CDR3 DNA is TGTGCCAGCAGCCAAGCGGTTCTACCCTCCTACAATGAGCAGTTCTTC. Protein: CASSQAVLPSYNEQFF.

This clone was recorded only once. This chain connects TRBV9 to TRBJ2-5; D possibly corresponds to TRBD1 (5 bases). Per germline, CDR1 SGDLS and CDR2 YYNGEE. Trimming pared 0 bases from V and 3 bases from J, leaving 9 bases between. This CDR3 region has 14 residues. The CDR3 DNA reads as TGTGCCAGCAGCGTAGGTCAGGGCGAAGAGACCCAGTACTTC. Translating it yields CASSVGQGEETQYF. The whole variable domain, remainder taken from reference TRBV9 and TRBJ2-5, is DSGVTQTPKHLITATGQRVTLRCSPRSGDLSVYWYQQSLDQGLQFLIQYYNGEERAKGNILERFSAQQFPDLHSELNLSSLELGDSALYFCASSVGQGEETQYFGPGTRLLVL.

The CDR3 DNA reads TGTGCCACCAGCAGAGATCGAAGGCGGGAGGTTAATGAGCAGTTCTTC. This translates into CATSRDRRREVNEQFF. The rearrangement links TRBV15 to TRBJ2-1; TRBD2 agrees at 8 bases. V lost 0 bases to trimming and J lost 7 bases; unmatched junction nucleotides: 8. From germline, CDR1 is LNHNV and CDR2 YYDKDF (reference sequence). The CDR3 runs 16 residues. The full variable domain, completed using reference TRBV15 and TRBJ2-1, is DAMVIQNPRYQVTQFGKPVTLSCSQTLNHNVMYWYQQKSSQAPKLLFHYYDKDFNNEADTPDNFQSRRPNTSFCFLDIRSPGLGDTAMYLCATSRDRRREVNEQFFGPGTRLTVL.

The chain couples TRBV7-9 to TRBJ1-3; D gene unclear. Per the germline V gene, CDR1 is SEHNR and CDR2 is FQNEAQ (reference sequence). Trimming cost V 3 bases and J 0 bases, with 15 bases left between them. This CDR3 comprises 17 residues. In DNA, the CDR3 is TGTGCCAGCAGCTTTTCACCTCAATGGAGCTCTGGAAACACCATATATTTT. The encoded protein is CASSFSPQWSSGNTIYF.

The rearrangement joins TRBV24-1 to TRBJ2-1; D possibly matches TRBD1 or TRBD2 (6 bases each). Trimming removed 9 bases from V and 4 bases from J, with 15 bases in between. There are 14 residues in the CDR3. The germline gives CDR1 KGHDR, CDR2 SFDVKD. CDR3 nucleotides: TGTGCCACCGGGGTAGGGGGGCGGTACAATGAGCAGTTCTTC. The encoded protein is CATGVGGRYNEQFF.

The chain's CDR3 is CASSQENRGTETQYF. The CDR3 region has the DNA TGCGCCAGCAGCCAAGAGAACAGGGGAACCGAGACCCAGTACTTC. V is TRBV4-3 and J is TRBJ2-5, with 7 nucleotides matching TRBD1. The V segment lost 0 bases and the J segment 5 bases; nucleotides outside the gene matches: 6. The CDR3 spans 15 residues. CDR1 is LGHNA and CDR2 is YSLEER in the germline V gene.

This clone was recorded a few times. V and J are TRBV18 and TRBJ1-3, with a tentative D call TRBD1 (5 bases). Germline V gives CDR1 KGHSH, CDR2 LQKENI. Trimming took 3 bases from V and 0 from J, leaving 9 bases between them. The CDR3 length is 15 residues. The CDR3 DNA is TGTGCCAGCTCACCCTCAGGGCACTCTGGAAACACCATATATTTT. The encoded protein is CASSPSGHSGNTIYF.

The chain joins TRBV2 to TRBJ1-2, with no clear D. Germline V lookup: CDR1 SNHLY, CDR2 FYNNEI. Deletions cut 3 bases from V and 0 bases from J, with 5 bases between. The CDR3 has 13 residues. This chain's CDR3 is CASSDAANYGYTF. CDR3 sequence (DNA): TGTGCCAGCAGTGACGCAGCTAACTATGGCTACACCTTC.

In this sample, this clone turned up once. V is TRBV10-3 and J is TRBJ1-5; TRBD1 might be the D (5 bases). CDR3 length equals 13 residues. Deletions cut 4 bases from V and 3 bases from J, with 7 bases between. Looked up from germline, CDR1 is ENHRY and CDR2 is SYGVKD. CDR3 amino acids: CAISAGPNQPQHF. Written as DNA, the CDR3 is TGTGCCATCAGTGCAGGGCCCAATCAGCCCCAGCATTTT.

The CDR3 reads CSILGTGTEAYEQYF. The CDR3 DNA sequence: TGCAGCATTCTGGGAACCGGGACCGAAGCCTACGAGCAGTACTTC. The chain is built from TRBV29-1 and TRBJ2-7; D possibly uses TRBD1 or TRBD2 (5 bases each). This CDR3 is 15 amino acids long. Trimming removed 8 bases from V and 2 bases from J, with 22 bases in between. Per the germline V gene, CDR1 is SQVTM and CDR2 is ANQGSEA.

CDR3 sequence reads: CAWSGTTRGEQYF. The CDR3 coding sequence is TGTGCCTGGAGTGGCACAACCAGGGGCGAGCAGTACTTC. This chain uses TRBV30 with TRBJ2-7; D possibly corresponds to TRBD1 (6 bases). The V gene's germline CDR1 is GTSNPN and CDR2 SVGIG (reference sequence). The CDR3 has 13 amino acids. V shed 1 base and J shed 6 bases, with 13 bases lying between them.

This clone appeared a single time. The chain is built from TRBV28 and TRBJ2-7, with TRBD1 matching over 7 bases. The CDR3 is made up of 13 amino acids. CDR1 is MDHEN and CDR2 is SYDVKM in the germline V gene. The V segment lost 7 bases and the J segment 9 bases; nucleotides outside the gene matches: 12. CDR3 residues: CASTVEGQTGQYF. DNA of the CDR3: TGTGCCAGCACCGTAGAGGGACAGACCGGGCAGTACTTC.

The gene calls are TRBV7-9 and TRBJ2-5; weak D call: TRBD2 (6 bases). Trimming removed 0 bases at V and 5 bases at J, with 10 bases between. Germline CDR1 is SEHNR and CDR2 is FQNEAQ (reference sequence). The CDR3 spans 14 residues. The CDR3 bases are TGTGCCAGCAGCTTAGCGGGAGGCGGTGAGACCCAGTACTTC. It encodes CASSLAGGGETQYF.

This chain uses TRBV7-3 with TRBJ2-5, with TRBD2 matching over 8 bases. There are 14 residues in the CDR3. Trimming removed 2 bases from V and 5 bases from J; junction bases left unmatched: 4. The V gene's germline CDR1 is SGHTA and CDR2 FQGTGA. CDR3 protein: CASSLGTSGETQYF. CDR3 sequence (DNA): TGTGCCAGCAGCTTAGGGACTAGTGGGGAGACCCAGTACTTC.

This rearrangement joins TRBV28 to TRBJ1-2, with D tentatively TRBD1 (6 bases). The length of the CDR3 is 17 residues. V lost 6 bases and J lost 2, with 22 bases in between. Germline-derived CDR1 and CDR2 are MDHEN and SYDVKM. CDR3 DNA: TGTGCCAGCAGAAACGGCGGGGGGCGCAGAAAGAACTATGGCTACACCTTC. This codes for CASRNGGGRRKNYGYTF.

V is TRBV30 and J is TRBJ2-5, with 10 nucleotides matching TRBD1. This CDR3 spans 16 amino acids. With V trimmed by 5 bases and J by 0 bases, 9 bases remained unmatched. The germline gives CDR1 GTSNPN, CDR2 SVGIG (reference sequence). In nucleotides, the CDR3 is TGTGCCTGGGGGTACGCGACAGGGGGCTACCAAGAGACCCAGTACTTC. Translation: CAWGYATGGYQETQYF.

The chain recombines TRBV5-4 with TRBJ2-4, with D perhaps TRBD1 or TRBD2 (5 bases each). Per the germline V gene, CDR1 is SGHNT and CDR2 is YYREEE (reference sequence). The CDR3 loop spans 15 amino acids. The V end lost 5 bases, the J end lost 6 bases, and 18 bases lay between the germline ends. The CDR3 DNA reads TGTGCCAGCAGTTGGGATATCGGGACCGGAAACATTCAGTACTTC. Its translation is CASSWDIGTGNIQYF.

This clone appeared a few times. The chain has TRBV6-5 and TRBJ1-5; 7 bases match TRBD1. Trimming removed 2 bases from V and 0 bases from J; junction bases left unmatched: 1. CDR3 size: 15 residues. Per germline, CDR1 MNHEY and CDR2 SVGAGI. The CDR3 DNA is TGTGCCAGCAGTTACCGGGACAGTAGCAATCAGCCCCAGCATTTT. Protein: CASSYRDSSNQPQHF.

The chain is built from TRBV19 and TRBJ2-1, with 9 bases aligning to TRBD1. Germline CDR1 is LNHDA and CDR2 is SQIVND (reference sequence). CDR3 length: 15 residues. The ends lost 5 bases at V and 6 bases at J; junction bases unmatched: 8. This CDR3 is CASSLRDRAFNEQFF. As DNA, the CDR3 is TGTGCCAGTAGTCTCCGGGACAGGGCCTTCAATGAGCAGTTCTTC.

CDR3 nucleotides: TGTGCCACCAGTGATTTTGATAAAGTTCGGGACAACACCTACGAGCAGTACTTC. Its translation is CATSDFDKVRDNTYEQYF. This chain links TRBV24-1 with TRBJ2-7, with D maybe TRBD1 (6 bases). Germline V gives CDR1 KGHDR, CDR2 SFDVKD. CDR3 length: 18 residues. The V end was cut by 1 base, the J end by 2 bases, with 20 bases between.

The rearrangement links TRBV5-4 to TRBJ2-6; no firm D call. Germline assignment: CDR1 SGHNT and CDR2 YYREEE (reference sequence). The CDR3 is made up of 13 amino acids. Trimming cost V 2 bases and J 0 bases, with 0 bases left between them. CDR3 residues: CASSFSGANVLTF. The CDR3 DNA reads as TGTGCCAGCAGCTTCTCTGGGGCCAACGTCCTGACTTTC.